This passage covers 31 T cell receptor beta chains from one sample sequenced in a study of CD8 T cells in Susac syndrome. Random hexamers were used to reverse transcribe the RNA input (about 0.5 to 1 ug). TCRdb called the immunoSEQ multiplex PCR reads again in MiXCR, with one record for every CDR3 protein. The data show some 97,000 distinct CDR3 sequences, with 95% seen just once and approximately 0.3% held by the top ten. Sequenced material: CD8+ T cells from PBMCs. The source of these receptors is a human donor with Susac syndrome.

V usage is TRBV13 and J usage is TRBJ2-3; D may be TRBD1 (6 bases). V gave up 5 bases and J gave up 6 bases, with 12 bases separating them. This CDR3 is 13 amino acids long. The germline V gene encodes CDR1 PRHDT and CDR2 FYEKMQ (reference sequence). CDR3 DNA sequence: TGTGCCAGCAGCCTTACAAGGGGGGATACGCAGTATTTT. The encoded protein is CASSLTRGDTQYF.

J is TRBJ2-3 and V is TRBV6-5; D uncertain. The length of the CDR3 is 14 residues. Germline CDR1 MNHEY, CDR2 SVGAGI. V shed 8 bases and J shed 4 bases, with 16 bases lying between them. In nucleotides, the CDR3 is TGTGCCAGCCGGTCAATGGGCTTCGCAGATACGCAGTATTTT. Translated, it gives CASRSMGFADTQYF.

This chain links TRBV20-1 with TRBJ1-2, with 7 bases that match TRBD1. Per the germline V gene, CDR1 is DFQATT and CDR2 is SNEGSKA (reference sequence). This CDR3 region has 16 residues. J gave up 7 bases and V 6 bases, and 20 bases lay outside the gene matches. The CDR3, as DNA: TGCAGTGCGCTTGGAACGATAACAGGGGACGTAGGTGGCTACACCTTC. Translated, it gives CSALGTITGDVGGYTF.

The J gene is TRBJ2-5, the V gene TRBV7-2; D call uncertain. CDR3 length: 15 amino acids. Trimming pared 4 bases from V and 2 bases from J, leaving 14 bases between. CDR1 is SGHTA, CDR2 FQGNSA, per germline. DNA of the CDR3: TGTGCCAGCAGCTCCGACCGATACCCACAAGAGACCCAGTACTTC. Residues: CASSSDRYPQETQYF.

The CDR3 protein is CASSPRTNTEAFF. The CDR3 region has the DNA TGTGCCAGCAGCCCAAGAACGAACACTGAAGCTTTCTTT. The chain carries TRBV3-1 and TRBJ1-1; D is ambiguous. This CDR3 is built from 13 residues. CDR1 is LGHDT, CDR2 YNNKEL, per germline (reference sequence). The germline V and J ends were trimmed by 4 bases and 1 base, with 7 bases remaining between them.

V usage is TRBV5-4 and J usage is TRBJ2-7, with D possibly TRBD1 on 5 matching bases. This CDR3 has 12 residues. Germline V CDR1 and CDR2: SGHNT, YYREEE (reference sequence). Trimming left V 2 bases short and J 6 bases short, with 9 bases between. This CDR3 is CASSFWGGEQYF. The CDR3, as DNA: TGTGCCAGCAGCTTTTGGGGCGGCGAGCAGTACTTC.

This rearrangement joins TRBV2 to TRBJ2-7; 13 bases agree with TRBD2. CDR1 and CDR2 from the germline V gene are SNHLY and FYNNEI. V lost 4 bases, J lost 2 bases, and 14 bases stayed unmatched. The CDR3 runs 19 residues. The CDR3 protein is CASSGTSGSSTKTPYEQYF. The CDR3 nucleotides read TGTGCCAGCAGTGGGACTAGCGGGAGCTCCACCAAAACTCCCTACGAGCAGTACTTC. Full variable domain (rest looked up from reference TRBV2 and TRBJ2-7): EPEVTQTPSHQVTQMGQEVILRCVPISNHLYFYWYRQILGQKVEFLVSFYNNEISEKSEIFDDQFSVERPDGSNFTLKIRSTKLEDSAMYFCASSGTSGSSTKTPYEQYFGPGTRLTVT.

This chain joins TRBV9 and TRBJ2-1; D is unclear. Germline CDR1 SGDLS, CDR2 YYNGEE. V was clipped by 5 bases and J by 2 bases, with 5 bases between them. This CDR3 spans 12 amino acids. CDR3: CASRGTYNEQFF. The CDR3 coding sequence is TGTGCCAGCAGAGGGACCTACAATGAGCAGTTCTTC. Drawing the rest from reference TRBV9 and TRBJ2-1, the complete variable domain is DSGVTQTPKHLITATGQRVTLRCSPRSGDLSVYWYQQSLDQGLQFLIQYYNGEERAKGNILERFSAQQFPDLHSELNLSSLELGDSALYFCASRGTYNEQFFGPGTRLTVL.

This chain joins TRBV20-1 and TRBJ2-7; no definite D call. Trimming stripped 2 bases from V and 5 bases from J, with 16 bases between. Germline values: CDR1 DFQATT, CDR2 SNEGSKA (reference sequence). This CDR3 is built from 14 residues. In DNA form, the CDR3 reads TGCAGTGCTAGAAGGCCGTCAGAGCTCGACGAGCAGTACTTC. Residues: CSARRPSELDEQYF.

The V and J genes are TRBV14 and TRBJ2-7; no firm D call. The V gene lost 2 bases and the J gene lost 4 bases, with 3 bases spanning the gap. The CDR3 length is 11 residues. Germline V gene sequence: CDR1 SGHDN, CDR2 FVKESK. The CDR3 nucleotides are TGTGCCAGCAGCCAACTGTACGAGCAGTACTTC. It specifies CASSQLYEQYF.

The CDR3 spells CASSSDRGPRTDTQYF. CDR3 DNA: TGTGCCAGCAGCTCTGACAGGGGGCCGAGGACAGATACGCAGTATTTT. The V call is TRBV5-6, the J call TRBJ2-3; TRBD1 agrees at 10 bases. Unmatched junction bases numbered 7, after V lost 3 bases and J lost 3 bases. The CDR3 covers 16 residues. The germline gives CDR1 SGHDT, CDR2 YYEEEE.

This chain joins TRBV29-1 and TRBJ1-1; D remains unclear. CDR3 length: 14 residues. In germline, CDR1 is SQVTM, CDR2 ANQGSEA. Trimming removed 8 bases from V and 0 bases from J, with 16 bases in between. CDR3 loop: CSSTWGEVNTEAFF. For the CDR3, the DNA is TGCAGCTCCACTTGGGGAGAGGTGAACACTGAAGCTTTCTTT.

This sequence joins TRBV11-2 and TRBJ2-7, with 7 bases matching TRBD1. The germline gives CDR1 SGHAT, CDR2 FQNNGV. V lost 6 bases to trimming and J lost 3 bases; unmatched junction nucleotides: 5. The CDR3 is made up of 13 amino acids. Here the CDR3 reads CASSTTGNYEQYF. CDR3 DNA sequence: TGTGCCAGCAGTACGACAGGGAACTACGAGCAGTACTTC. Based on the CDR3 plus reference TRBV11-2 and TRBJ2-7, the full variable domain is EAGVAQSPRYKIIEKRQSVAFWCNPISGHATLYWYQQILGQGPKLLIQFQNNGVVDDSQLPKDRFSAERLKGVDSTLKIQPAKLEDSAVYLCASSTTGNYEQYFGPGTRLTVT.

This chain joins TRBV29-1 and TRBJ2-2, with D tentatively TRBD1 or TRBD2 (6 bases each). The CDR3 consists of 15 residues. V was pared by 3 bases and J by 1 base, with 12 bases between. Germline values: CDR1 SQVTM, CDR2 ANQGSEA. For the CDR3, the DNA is TGCAGCGTTGATGCGCGGGGACAGAACACCGGGGAGCTGTTTTTT. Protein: CSVDARGQNTGELFF.

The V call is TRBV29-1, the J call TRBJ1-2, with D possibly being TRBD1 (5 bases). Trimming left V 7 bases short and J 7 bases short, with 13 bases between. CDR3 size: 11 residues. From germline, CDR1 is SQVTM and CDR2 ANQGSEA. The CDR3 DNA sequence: TGCAGCGCGACCCCGGGGGGTGGCTACACCTTC. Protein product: CSATPGGGYTF.

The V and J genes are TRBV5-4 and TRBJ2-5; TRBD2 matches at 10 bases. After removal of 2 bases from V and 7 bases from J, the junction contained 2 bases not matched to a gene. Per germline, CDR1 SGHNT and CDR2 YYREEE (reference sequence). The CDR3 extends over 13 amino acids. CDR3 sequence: CASSLAGGGTQYF. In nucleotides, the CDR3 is TGTGCCAGCAGCTTAGCGGGAGGGGGGACCCAGTACTTC.

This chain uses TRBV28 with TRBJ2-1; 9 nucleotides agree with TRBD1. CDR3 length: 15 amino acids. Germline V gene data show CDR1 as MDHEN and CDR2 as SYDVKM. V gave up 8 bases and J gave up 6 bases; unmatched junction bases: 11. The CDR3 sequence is CASEGRDREGNEQFF. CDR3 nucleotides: TGTGCCAGCGAGGGCCGGGACAGGGAGGGCAATGAGCAGTTCTTC.

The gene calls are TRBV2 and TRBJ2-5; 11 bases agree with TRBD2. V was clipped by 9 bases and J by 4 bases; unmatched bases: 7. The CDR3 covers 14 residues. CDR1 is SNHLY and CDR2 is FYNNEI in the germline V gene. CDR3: CARTGTSGSETQYF. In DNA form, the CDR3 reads TGTGCCAGGACAGGGACTAGCGGTTCAGAGACCCAGTACTTC.

The CDR3 spells CARAGRSSYEQYF. The CDR3 nucleotides read TGCGCCCGAGCAGGACGGTCCTCCTACGAGCAGTACTTC. The chain joins TRBV5-1 to TRBJ2-7; D unresolved. CDR1 is SGHRS, CDR2 YFSETQ, per germline. V shed 10 bases and J shed 0 bases, with 14 bases lying between them. The CDR3 loop spans 13 amino acids. The variable domain in full, with the rest retrieved from reference TRBV5-1 and TRBJ2-7, is KAGVTQTPRYLIKTRGQQVTLSCSPISGHRSVSWYQQTPGQGLQFLFEYFSETQRNKGNFPGRFSGRQFSNSRSEMNVSTLELGDSALYLCARAGRSSYEQYFGPGTRLTVT.

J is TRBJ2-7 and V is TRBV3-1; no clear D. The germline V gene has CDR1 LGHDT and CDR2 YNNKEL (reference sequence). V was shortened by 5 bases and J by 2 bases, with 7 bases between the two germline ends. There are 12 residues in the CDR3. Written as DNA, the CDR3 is TGTGCCAGCAGCGGGCAACCCTACGAGCAGTACTTC. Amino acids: CASSGQPYEQYF.

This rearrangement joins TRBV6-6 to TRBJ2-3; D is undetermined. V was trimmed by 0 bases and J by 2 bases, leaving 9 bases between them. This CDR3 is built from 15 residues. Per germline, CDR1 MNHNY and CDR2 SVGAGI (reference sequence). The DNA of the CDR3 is TGTGCCAGCAGTTACTCAGCGCAGGCCACAGATACGCAGTATTTT. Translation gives CASSYSAQATDTQYF.

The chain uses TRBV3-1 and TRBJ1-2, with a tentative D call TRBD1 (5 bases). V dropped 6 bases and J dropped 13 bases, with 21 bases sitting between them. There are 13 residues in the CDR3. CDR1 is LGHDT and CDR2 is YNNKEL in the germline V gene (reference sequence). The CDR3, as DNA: TGTGCCAGCAGACTTGGAGCCGTCGGGACGTCCACCTTC. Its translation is CASRLGAVGTSTF.

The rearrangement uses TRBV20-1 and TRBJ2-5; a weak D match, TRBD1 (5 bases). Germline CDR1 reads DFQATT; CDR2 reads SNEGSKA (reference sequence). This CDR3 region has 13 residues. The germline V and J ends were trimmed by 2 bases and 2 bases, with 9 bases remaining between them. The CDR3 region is CSARKTAQETQYF. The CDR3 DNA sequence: TGCAGTGCTAGAAAGACAGCTCAAGAGACCCAGTACTTC.

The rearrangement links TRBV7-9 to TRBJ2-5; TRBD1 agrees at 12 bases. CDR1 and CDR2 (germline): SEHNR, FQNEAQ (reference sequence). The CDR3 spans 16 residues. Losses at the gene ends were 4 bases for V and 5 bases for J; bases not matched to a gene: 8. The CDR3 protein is CASSYAGQGAGETQYF. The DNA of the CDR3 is TGTGCCAGCAGCTATGCGGGACAGGGGGCAGGGGAGACCCAGTACTTC.

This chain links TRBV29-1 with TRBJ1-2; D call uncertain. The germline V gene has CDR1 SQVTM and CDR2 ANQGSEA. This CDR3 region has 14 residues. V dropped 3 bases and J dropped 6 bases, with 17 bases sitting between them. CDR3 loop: CSVDGQKDWNGYTF. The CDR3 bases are TGCAGCGTTGATGGGCAGAAAGATTGGAATGGCTACACCTTC. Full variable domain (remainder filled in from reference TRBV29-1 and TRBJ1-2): SAVISQKPSRDICQRGTSLTIQCQVDSQVTMMFWYRQQPGQSLTLIATANQGSEATYESGFVIDKFPISRPNLTFSTLTVSNMSPEDSSIYLCSVDGQKDWNGYTFGSGTRLTVV.

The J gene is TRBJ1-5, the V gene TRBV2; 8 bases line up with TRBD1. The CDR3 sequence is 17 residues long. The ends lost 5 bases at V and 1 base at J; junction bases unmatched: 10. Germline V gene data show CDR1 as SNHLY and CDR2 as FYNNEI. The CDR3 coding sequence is TGTGCCAGCAGTCAAGGGAACAGGGGGGTGAGCAATCAGCCCCAGCATTTT. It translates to CASSQGNRGVSNQPQHF.

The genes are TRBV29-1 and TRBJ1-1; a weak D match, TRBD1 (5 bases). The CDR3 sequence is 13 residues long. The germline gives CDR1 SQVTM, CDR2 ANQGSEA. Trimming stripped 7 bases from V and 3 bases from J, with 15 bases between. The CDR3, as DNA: TGCAGCGCACCTTCCGGGACGGACACTGAAGCTTTCTTT. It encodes CSAPSGTDTEAFF.

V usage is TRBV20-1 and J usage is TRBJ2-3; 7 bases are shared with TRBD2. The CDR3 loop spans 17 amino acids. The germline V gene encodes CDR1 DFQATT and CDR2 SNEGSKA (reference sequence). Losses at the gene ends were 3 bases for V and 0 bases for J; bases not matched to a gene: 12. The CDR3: CSASEGSGGGSTDTQYF. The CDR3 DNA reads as TGCAGTGCTAGTGAAGGGTCTGGGGGGGGAAGCACAGATACGCAGTATTTT.

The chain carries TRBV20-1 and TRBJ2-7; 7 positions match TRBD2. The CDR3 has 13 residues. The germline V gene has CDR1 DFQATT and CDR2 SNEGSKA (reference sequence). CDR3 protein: CTARPSGAYEQYF. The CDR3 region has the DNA TGCACTGCCCGGCCAAGCGGGGCCTACGAGCAGTACTTC.

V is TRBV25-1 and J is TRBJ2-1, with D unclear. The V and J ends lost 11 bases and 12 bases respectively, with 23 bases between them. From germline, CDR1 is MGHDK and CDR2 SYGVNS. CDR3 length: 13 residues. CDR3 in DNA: TGTGCCGGCTCTAGTGATCTGTTTAAGGGGCAGTTCTTC. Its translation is CAGSSDLFKGQFF.

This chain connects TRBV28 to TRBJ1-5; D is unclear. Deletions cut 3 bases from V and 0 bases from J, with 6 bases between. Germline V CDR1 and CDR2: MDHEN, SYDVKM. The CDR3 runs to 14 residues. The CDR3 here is CASSFGDSNQPQHF. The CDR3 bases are TGTGCCAGCAGTTTTGGGGATAGCAATCAGCCCCAGCATTTT.